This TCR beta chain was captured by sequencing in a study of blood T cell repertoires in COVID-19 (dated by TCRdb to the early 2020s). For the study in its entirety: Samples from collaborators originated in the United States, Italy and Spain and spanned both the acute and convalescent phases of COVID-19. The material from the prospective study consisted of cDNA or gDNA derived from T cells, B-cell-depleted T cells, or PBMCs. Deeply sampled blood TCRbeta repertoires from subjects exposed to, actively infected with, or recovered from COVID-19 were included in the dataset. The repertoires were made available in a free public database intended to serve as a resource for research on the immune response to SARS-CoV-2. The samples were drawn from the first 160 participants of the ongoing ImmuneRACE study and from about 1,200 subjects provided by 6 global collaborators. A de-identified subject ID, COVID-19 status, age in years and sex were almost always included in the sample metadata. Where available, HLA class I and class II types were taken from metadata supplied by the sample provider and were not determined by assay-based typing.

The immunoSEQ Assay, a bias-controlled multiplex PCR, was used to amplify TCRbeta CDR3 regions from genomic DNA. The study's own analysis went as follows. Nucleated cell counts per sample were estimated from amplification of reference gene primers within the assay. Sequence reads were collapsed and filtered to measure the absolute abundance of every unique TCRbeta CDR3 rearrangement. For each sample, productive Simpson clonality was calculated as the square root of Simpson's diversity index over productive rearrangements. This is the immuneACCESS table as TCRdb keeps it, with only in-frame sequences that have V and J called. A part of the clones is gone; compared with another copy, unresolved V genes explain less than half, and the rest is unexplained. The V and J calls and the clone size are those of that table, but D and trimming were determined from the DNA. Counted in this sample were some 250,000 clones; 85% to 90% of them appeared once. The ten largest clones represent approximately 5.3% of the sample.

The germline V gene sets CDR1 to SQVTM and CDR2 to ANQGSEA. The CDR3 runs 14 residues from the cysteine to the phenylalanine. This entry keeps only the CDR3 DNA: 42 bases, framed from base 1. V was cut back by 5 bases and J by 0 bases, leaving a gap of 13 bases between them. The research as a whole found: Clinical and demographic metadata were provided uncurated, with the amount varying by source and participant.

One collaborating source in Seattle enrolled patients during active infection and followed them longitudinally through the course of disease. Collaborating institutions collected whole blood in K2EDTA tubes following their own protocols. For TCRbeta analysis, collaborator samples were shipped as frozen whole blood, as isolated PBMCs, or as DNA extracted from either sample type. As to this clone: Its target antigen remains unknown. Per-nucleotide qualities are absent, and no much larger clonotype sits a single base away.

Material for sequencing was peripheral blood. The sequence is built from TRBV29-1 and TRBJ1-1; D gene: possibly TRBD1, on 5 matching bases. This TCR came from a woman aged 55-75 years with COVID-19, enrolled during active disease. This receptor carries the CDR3 CSVKTRALNTEAFF. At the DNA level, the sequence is TGCAGCGTTAAAACCAGGGCCTTGAACACTGAAGCTTTCTTT.